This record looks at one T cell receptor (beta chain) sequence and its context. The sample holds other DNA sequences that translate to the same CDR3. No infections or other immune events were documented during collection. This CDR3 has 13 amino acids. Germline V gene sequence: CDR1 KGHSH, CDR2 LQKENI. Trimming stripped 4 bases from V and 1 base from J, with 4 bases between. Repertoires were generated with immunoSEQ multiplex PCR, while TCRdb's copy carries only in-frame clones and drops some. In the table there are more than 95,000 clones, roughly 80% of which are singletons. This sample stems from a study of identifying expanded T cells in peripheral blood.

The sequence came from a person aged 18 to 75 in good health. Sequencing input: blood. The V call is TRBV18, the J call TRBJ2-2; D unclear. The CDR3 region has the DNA TGTGCCAGCTCACTCAGGAACACCGGGGAGCTGTTTTTT. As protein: CASSLRNTGELFF.